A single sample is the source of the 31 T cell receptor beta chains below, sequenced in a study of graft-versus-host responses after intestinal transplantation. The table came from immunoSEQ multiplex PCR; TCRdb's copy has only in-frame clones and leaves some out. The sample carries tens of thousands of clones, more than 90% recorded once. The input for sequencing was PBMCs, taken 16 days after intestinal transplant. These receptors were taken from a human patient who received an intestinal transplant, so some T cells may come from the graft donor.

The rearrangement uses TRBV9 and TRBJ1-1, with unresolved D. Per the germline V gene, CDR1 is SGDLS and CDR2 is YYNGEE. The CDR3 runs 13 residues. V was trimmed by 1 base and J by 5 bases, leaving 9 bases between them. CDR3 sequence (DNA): TGTGCCAGCAGCGTAATCTCGGGGACTGAAGCTTTCTTT. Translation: CASSVISGTEAFF.

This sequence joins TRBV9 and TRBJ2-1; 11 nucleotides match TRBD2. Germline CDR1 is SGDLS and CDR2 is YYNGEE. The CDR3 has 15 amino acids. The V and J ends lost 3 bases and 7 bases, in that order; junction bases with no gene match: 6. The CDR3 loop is CASSGTSGSSNEQFF. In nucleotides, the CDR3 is TGTGCCAGCAGCGGCACTAGCGGGAGTTCAAATGAGCAGTTCTTC. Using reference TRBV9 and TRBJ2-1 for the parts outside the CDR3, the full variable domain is DSGVTQTPKHLITATGQRVTLRCSPRSGDLSVYWYQQSLDQGLQFLIQYYNGEERAKGNILERFSAQQFPDLHSELNLSSLELGDSALYFCASSGTSGSSNEQFFGPGTRLTVL.

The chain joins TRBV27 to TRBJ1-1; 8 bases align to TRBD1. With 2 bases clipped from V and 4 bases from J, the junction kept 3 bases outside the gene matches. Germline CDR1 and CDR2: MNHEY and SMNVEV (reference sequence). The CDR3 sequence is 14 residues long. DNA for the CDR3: TGTGCCAGCAGTTTACAGGGGGCAGGCACTGAAGCTTTCTTT. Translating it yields CASSLQGAGTEAFF.

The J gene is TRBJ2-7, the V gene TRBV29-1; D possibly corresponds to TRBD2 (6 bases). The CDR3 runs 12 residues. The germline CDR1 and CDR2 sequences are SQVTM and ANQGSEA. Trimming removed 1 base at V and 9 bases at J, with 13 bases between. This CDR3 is CSVEGLGEAQYF. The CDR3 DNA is TGCAGCGTTGAAGGGTTGGGGGAGGCGCAGTACTTC.

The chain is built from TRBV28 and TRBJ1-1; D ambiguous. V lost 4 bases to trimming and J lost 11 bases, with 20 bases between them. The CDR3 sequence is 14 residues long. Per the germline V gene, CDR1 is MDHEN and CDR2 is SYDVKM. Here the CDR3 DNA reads TGTGCCAGCAGTTCTTCTCCCCGGATTCAGGATGCTTTCTTT. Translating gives CASSSSPRIQDAFF. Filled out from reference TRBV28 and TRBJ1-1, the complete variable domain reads DVKVTQSSRYLVKRTGEKVFLECVQDMDHENMFWYRQDPGLGLRLIYFSYDVKMKEKGDIPEGYSVSREKKERFSLILESASTNQTSMYLCASSSSPRIQDAFFGQGTRLTVV.

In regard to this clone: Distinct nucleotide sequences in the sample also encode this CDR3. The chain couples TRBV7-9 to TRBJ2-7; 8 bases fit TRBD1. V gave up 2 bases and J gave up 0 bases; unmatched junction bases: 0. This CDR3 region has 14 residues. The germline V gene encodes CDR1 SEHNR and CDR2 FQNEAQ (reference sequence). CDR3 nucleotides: TGTGCCAGCAGCTTAACAGGGGGCTCCTACGAGCAGTACTTC. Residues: CASSLTGGSYEQYF.

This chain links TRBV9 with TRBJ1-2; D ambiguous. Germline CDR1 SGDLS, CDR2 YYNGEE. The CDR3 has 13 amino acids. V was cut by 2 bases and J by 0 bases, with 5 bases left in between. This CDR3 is CASSVRTNYGYTF. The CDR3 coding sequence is TGTGCCAGCAGCGTCCGGACTAACTATGGCTACACCTTC.

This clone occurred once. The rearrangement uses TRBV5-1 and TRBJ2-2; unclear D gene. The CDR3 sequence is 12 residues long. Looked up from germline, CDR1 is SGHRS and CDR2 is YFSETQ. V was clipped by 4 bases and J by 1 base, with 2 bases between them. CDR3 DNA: TGCGCCAGCAGCCTGAACACCGGGGAGCTGTTTTTT. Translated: CASSLNTGELFF.

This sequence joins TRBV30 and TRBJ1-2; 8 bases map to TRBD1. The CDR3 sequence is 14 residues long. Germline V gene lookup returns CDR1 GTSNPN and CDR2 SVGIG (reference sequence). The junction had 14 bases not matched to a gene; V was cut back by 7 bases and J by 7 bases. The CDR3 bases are TGTGCCTCGCCCACCGGCAGGGGGCCCGGTGGCTACACCTTC. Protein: CASPTGRGPGGYTF.

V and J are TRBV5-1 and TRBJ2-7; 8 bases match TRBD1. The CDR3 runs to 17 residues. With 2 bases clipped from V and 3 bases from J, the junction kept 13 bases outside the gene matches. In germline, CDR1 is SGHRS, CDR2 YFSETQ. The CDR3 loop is CASSFRTGRTLRYEQYF. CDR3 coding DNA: TGCGCCAGCAGCTTTAGGACAGGGAGGACCCTACGCTACGAGCAGTACTTC.

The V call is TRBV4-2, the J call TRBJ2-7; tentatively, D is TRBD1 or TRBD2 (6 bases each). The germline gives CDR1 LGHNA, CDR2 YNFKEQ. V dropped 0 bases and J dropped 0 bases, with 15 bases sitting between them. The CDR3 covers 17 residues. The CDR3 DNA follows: TGTGCCAGCAGCCAAGATGGGGGAGAGGGGGGCTCCTACGAGCAGTACTTC. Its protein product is CASSQDGGEGGSYEQYF.

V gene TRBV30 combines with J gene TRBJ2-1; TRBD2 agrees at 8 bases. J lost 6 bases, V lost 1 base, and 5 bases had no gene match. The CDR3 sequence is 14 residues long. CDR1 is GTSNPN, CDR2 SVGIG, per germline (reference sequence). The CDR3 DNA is TGTGCCTGGAGTGGGGGACTAGTCGGCAATGAGCAGTTCTTC. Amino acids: CAWSGGLVGNEQFF.

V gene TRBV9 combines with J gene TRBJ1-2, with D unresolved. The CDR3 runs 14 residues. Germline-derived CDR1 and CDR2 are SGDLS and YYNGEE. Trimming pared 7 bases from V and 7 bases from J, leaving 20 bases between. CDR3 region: CASGTSGSRGGYTF. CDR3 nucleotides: TGTGCCAGCGGAACCTCGGGCTCTCGGGGTGGCTACACCTTC.

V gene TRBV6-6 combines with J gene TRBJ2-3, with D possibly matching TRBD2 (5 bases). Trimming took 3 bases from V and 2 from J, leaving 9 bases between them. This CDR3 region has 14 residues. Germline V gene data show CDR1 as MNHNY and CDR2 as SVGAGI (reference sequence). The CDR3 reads CASSYSGFTDTQYF. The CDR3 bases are TGTGCCAGCAGTTATTCGGGGTTCACAGATACGCAGTATTTT.

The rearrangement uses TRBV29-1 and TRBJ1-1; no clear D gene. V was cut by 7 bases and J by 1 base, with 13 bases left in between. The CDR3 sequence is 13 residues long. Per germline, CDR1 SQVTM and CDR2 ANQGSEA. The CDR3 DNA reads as TGCAGCGCAATGCCCGGAACGAACACTGAAGCTTTCTTT. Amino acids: CSAMPGTNTEAFF.

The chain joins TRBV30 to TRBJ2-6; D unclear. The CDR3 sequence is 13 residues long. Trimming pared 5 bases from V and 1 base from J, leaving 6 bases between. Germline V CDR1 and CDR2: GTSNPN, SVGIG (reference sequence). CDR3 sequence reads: CAWEISGANVLTF. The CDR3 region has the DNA TGTGCCTGGGAAATTTCTGGGGCCAACGTCCTGACTTTC.

The CDR3 loop reads CATSSPQESSYEQYF. The DNA for the CDR3 is TGTGCCACCAGCAGCCCCCAGGAGAGCTCCTACGAGCAGTACTTC. This rearrangement joins TRBV15 to TRBJ2-7, with D hard to call. The CDR3 spans 15 residues. Germline V gives CDR1 LNHNV, CDR2 YYDKDF (reference sequence). V shed 3 bases and J shed 0 bases, with 12 bases lying between them.

The CDR3 DNA reads as TGTGCCAGCAGTGTTTTAGCGGGGGCCTACGAGCAGTACTTC. Encoded protein: CASSVLAGAYEQYF. This chain uses TRBV6-5 with TRBJ2-7, with 9 bases identical to TRBD2. Germline-derived CDR1 and CDR2 are MNHEY and SVGAGI. V shed 5 bases, J shed 2 bases, and the junction held 4 bases outside the gene matches. This CDR3 spans 14 amino acids.

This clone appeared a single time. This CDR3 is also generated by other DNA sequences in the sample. The CDR3 spells CASGTLKTYEQYF. In DNA form, the CDR3 reads TGTGCCTCCGGAACATTAAAGACCTACGAGCAGTACTTC. This chain connects TRBV30 to TRBJ2-7; D uncertain. The V end was cut by 7 bases, the J end by 2 bases, with 15 bases between. Germline V CDR1 and CDR2: GTSNPN, SVGIG (reference sequence). The CDR3 extends over 13 amino acids. Full variable domain (remainder filled in from reference TRBV30 and TRBJ2-7): SQTIHQWPATLVQPVGSPLSLECTVEGTSNPNLYWYRQAAGRGLQLLFYSVGIGQISSEVPQNLSASRPQDRQFILSSKKLLLSDSGFYLCASGTLKTYEQYFGPGTRLTVT.

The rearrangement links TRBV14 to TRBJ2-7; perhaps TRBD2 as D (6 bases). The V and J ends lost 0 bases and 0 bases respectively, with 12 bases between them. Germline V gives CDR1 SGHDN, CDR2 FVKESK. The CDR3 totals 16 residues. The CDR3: CASSQEKRAYSYEQYF. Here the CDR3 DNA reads TGTGCCAGCAGCCAAGAAAAGCGGGCGTACTCCTACGAGCAGTACTTC. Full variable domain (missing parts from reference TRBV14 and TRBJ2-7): EAGVTQFPSHSVIEKGQTVTLRCDPISGHDNLYWYRRVMGKEIKFLLHFVKESKQDESGMPNNRFLAERTGGTYSTLKVQPAELEDSGVYFCASSQEKRAYSYEQYFGPGTRLTVT.

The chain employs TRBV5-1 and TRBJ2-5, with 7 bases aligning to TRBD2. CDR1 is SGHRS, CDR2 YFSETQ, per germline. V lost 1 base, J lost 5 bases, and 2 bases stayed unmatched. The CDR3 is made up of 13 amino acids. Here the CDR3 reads CASSLSGTETQYF. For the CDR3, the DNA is TGCGCCAGCAGCTTGAGCGGGACGGAGACCCAGTACTTC.

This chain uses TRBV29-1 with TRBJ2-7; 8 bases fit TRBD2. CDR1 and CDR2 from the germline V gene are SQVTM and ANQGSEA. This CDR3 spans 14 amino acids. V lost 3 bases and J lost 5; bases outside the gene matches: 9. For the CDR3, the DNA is TGCAGCGTTGATGCTAGCGGGCCCCTGGACGAGCAGTACTTC. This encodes CSVDASGPLDEQYF.

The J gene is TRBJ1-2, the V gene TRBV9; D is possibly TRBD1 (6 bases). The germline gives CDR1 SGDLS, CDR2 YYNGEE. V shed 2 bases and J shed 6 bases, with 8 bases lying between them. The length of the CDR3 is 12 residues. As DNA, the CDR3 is TGTGCCAGCAGCGTTGGGGGCGATGGCTACACCTTC. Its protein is CASSVGGDGYTF.

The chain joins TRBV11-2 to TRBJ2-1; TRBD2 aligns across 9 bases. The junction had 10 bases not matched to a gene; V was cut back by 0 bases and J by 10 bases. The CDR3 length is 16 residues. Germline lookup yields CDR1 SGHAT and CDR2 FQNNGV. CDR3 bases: TGTGCCAGCAGCTTAGATCTGCCTAGCGGGAATTTGGAGCAGTTCTTC. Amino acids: CASSLDLPSGNLEQFF.

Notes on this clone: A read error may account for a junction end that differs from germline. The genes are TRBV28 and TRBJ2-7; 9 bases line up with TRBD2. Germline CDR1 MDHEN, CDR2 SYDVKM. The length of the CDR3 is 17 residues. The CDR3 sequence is CASSLLLAGASSHEQHF. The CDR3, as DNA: TGTGCCAGCAGTTTGCTCTTAGCGGGAGCCTCCTCCCACGAGCAGCACTTC.

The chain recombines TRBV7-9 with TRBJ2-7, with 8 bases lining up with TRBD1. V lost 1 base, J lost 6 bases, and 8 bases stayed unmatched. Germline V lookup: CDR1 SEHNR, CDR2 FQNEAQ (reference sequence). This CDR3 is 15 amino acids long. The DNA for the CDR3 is TGTGCCAGCAGCTTAGTCGGGACAGGTGGTGGCGAGCAGTACTTC. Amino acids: CASSLVGTGGGEQYF. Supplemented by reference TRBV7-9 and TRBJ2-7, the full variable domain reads DTGVSQNPRHKITKRGQNVTFRCDPISEHNRLYWYRQTLGQGPEFLTYFQNEAQLEKSRLLSDRFSAERPKGSFSTLEIQRTEQGDSAMYLCASSLVGTGGGEQYFGPGTRLTVT.

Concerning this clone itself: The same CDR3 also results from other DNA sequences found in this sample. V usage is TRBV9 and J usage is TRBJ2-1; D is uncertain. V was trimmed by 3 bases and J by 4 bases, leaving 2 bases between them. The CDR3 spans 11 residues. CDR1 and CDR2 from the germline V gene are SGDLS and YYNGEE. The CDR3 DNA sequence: TGTGCCAGCAGCGGATACAATGAGCAGTTCTTC. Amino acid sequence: CASSGYNEQFF.

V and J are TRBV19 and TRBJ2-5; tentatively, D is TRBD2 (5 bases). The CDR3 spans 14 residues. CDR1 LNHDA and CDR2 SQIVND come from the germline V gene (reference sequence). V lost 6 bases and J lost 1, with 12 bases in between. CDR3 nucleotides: TGTGCCAGTAGGGGTGGCGGGCTCCAAGAGACCCAGTACTTC. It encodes CASRGGGLQETQYF.

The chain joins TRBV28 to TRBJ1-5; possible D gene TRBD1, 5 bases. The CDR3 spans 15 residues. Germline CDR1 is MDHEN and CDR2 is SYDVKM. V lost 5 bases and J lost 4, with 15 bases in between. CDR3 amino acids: CASSLPPEGNQPQHF. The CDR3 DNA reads TGTGCCAGCAGTCTACCTCCGGAGGGGAATCAGCCCCAGCATTTT.

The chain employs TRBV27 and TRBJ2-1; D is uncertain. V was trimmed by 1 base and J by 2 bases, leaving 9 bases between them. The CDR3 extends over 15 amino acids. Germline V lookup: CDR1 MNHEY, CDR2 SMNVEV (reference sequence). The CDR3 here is CASSLYADPYNEQFF. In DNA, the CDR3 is TGTGCCAGCAGTTTATATGCGGATCCCTACAATGAGCAGTTCTTC.

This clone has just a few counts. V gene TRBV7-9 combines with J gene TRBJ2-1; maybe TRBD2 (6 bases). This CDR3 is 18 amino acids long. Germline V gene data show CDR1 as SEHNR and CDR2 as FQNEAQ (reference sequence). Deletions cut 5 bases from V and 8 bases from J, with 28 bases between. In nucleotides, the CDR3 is TGTGCCAGCAGCCCCCTTCTCCCCGGGGGTTACGGATTGCATGAGCAGTTCTTC. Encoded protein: CASSPLLPGGYGLHEQFF.